The entry below describes one T cell receptor beta chain. These data originate in a study of OX40 agonist ivuxolimab in advanced cancers. The CDR3 consists of 17 residues. J was trimmed by 6 bases and V by 5 bases; bases with no gene match: 10. CDR1 and CDR2 from the germline V gene are SEHNR and FQNEAQ (reference sequence). The data were produced by immunoSEQ multiplex PCR, yet TCRdb's version contains in-frame clones alone and is incomplete. Of tens of thousands of clones in the sample, 81% were seen once. The source is an adult with an advanced solid tumor such as melanoma, head and neck, liver or kidney cancer. The genes are TRBV7-9 and TRBJ2-7, with TRBD2 matching 16 bases. Material: CD4+ or CD8+ T cells sorted from blood, obtained in a trial of the OX40 agonist ivuxolimab. The CDR3 reads CASSPGTSGRAGREQYF. The CDR3 DNA follows: TGTGCCAGCAGCCCCGGGACTAGCGGGAGGGCCGGGCGCGAGCAGTACTTC.